This T cell receptor beta chain is from a study of beta chain features in type 1 diabetes (dated by TCRdb to the late 2010s). Broadly, across the study: Mean age, gender distribution, total cell number and subset yield did not differ between patients and healthy donors. A total of 85 million to 140 million sorted cells were examined across all samples, and a strong correlation was observed between cell number per subset and RNA yield. The study compared TCRB repertoires of sorted circulating CD4+ T cell subsets between recently diagnosed type 1 diabetes patients and matched healthy donors. Whereas all 30 or so donors provided naive and central memory subsets, regulatory and stem cell-like memory subsets were isolated from just 8 patients and roughly 8 healthy donors. Paper-wide results and their limitations: In all four CD4+ subsets, TCRB CDR3 length was moderately but significantly shorter in type 1 diabetes patients. Because small numbers of individuals were included in the HLA sub-analyses, any influence of HLA type on TCRB rearrangement was left unresolved. Because cDNA was sequenced instead of genomic DNA, activated cells with high expression could be over-represented, although the groups did not differ in activation or CD3 levels. Shorter templates might have been favored by PCR, but patient and control samples were amplified and corrected together, so both groups would have been affected equally by any skew. Naive, central memory and regulatory TCRB repertoires appeared to be more similar among patients than among healthy donors. At VDJ recombination sites, type 1 diabetes patients had fewer insertions and more deleted nucleotides, which implies abnormalities in thymic rearrangement.

All of the isolated RNA was reverse transcribed with the High Capacity cDNA Reverse Transcription Kit, so expressed TCRB transcripts were sequenced. Deep immunoSEQ sequencing was applied to naive, central memory and regulatory T cell samples, giving an average of about 3.57 million total reads per sample. Sorted cells were lysed in RLT buffer and RNA was extracted with DNase-treated RNeasy Micro or Mini kits, depending on cell number. To prevent cross-contamination, each cell subset was processed individually, whereas patient and healthy donor samples were processed jointly. Using the immunoSEQ multiplex PCR, TCRB sequences were amplified from cDNA into 87-bp fragments spanning the CDR3 region. Amplicons were sequenced on the Illumina HiSeq platform. As for the original processing: Synthetic template baselines were used to correct PCR bias computationally, reads within Hamming distance 2 were collapsed together, and singletons that could not be merged were discarded. Reads were aligned against IMGT so that V, D and J genes, CDR3 length and insertions or deletions at six rearrangement sites could be assigned. Within each subset, clonotype counts were normalized to the number of sorted cells before true diversity and Gini coefficients were calculated with the tcR R package. Repertoire sharing was quantified using the overlap coefficient calculated on TCRB nucleotide sequences. Not all clones reach the TCRdb copy of this immuneACCESS table, which keeps in-frame sequences only. Checked studies attribute under half of the gap to unresolved V genes and leave the rest unexplained. The V and J calls and clone size are taken from that table; D and trimming were inferred from the DNA. The sample table lists 93,000 or so clones, 28% of them with a count of one. The leading ten clones occupy about 0.57% of the sample.

Regarding this clone: The antigen it binds to is not known. Base qualities are missing; no much larger clone stands one base away.

From a lookup of the germline V gene, CDR1 and CDR2 are KGHSH and LQKENI. From the cysteine up to the phenylalanine, the CDR3 has a length of 18 residues. Only CDR3 DNA is held: 54 bases, read in frame from base 1. V is cut by 3 bases and J by 1 base, and the space between the germline ends is 18 bases. Each donor gave one peripheral blood draw, averaging approximately 120 mL, which was collected into heparinised tubes. Naive, central memory, regulatory and stem cell-like memory CD4+ T cells were sorted on a BD FACSAria II using a panel including CD45RO, CCR7, CD25, CD127, CD95 and CD27. All sorted populations exceeded 95% purity. PBMCs were isolated right away by Lymphoprep density gradient centrifugation and were stained directly, without culture. To minimize batch effects, samples were stained and sorted in pairs, one healthy donor with one patient per experiment.

Recombination connected TRBV18 to TRBJ2-2, and TRBD1 may be the D gene, going by 6 matching bases. The receptor comes from a woman younger than 35 with type 1 diabetes. Material for sequencing was central memory CD4+ T cells from blood. For the CDR3, the sequence is CASSPPGLTQGNTGELFF. The DNA is TGTGCCAGCTCACCCCCTGGACTTACACAGGGGAACACCGGGGAGCTGTTTTTT.